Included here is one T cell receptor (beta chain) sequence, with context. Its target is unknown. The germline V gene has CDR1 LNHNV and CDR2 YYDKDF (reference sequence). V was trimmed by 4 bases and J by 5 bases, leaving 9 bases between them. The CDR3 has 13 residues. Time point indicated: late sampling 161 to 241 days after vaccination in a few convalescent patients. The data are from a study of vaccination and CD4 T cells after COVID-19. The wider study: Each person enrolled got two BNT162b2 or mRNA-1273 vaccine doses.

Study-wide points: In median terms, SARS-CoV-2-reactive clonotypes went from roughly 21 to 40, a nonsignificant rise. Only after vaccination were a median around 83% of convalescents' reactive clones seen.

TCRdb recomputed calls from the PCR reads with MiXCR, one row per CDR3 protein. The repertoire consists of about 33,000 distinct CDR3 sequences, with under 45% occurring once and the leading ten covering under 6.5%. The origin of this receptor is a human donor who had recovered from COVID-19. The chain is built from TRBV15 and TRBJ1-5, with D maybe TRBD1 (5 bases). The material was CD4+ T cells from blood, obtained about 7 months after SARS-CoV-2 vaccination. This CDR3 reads CATSIGADQPQHF. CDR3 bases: TGTGCCACCAGCATTGGGGCGGATCAGCCCCAGCATTTT.